The clone carrying this T cell receptor beta chain appeared a few times. This specimen comes from a study of blood T cell repertoires in COVID-19. The CDR3 is made up of 15 amino acids. The trim removed 5 bases at V and 6 bases at J, leaving 7 bases unmatched. CDR1 is SGHVS and CDR2 is FNYEAQ in the germline V gene. The data were produced by immunoSEQ multiplex PCR, yet TCRdb's version contains in-frame clones alone and is incomplete. The sample yields some 400,000 clones, 90% seen once. V usage is TRBV7-6 and J usage is TRBJ2-2; 9 positions match TRBD1. The sequence came from a man younger than 35 with active or convalescent COVID-19. Input material: peripheral blood. CDR3 in DNA: TGTGCCAGCAGCAGTCCGGGACAGGGTCCCGGGGAGCTGTTTTTT. Its protein is CASSSPGQGPGELFF.